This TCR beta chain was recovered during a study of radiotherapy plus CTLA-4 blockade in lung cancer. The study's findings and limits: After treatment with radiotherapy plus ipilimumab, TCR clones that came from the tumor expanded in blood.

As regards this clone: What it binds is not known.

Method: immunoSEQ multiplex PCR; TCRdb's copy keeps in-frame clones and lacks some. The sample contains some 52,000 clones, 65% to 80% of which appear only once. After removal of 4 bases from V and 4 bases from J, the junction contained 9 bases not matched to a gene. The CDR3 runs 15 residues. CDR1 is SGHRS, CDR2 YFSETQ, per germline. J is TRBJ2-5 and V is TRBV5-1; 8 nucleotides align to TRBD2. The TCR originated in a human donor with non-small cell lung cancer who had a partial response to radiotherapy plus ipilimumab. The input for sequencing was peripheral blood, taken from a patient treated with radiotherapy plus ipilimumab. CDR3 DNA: TGCGCCAGCAGCCGAAGCGGGGGAGGAATAGAGACCCAGTACTTC. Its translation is CASSRSGGGIETQYF.